This passage covers 30 T cell receptor beta chains from one sample sequenced in a study of cytotoxic CD8 clonotypes in ibrutinib-treated CLL. Measured with immunoSEQ multiplex PCR; TCRdb has only the in-frame clones, and not every one. The data contain 42,000 or so clones, around 63% of them singletons. Material: PBMCs, obtained at disease progression, from a patient treated with ibrutinib. The receptors originated from a human donor with chronic lymphocytic leukemia.

This sequence joins TRBV6-4 and TRBJ2-7, with 9 bases lining up with TRBD2. This CDR3 contains 15 residues. Germline V gene sequence: CDR1 MRHNA, CDR2 SNTAGT. The V and J ends lost 6 bases and 2 bases, in that order; junction bases with no gene match: 8. The DNA of the CDR3 is TGTGCCAGCAGCCCCGAGGCTAGCGGGACCTACGAGCAGTACTTC. Amino acid sequence: CASSPEASGTYEQYF.

This clone occurred many times. This sequence joins TRBV11-3 and TRBJ2-2; no firm D call. This CDR3 has 12 amino acids. The germline V gene has CDR1 SGHNT and CDR2 YENEEA. The V end lost 3 bases, the J end lost 5 bases, and 4 bases lay between the germline ends. CDR3 region: CASSFLTGELFF. The CDR3 DNA reads as TGTGCCAGCAGCTTCTTGACCGGGGAGCTGTTTTTT.

This clone showed up just a few times. The chain recombines TRBV6-1 with TRBJ1-2, with TRBD1 as a possible D gene (6 bases). The germline gives CDR1 MNHNS, CDR2 SASEGT. CDR3 length: 15 residues. V dropped 3 bases and J dropped 4 bases, with 15 bases sitting between them. The CDR3, as DNA: TGTGCCAGCAGTGAGGCCGGACAGACTATCTATGGCTACACCTTC. It yields the protein CASSEAGQTIYGYTF.

The CDR3 sequence is CASSGRPDSGGYTF. CDR3 bases: TGTGCCAGCAGTGGTAGACCAGATTCCGGAGGCTACACCTTC. The chain uses TRBV6-1 and TRBJ1-2, with D hard to call. V was cut by 4 bases and J by 8 bases, with 17 bases left in between. The CDR3 consists of 14 residues. CDR1 is MNHNS and CDR2 is SASEGT in the germline V gene.

In its sample, this clone was seen a few times. The chain has TRBV18 and TRBJ1-2, with D unclear. Trimming removed 0 bases from V and 8 bases from J, with 13 bases in between. CDR1 is KGHSH and CDR2 is LQKENI in the germline V gene. The CDR3 loop spans 14 amino acids. The CDR3: CASSPPVRVGGYTF. CDR3 DNA sequence: TGTGCCAGCTCACCACCGGTACGGGTAGGAGGCTACACCTTC.

This chain joins TRBV7-2 and TRBJ1-5; D is uncertain. This CDR3 comprises 13 residues. Trimming pared 2 bases from V and 4 bases from J, leaving 6 bases between. Germline CDR1 reads SGHTA; CDR2 reads FQGNSA. CDR3 bases: TGTGCCAGCAGCTTAACTGTTAATCAGCCCCAGCATTTT. This translates into CASSLTVNQPQHF.

V gene TRBV29-1 combines with J gene TRBJ2-7, with 11 bases matching TRBD1. The CDR3 loop spans 16 amino acids. Germline-derived CDR1 and CDR2 are SQVTM and ANQGSEA. The trim removed 0 bases at V and 1 base at J, leaving 5 bases unmatched. CDR3 nucleotides: TGCAGCGTTGAAGAAGGGGGACAGGGGGGATCCTACGAGCAGTACTTC. Translation gives CSVEEGGQGGSYEQYF.

The rearrangement joins TRBV7-9 to TRBJ1-5; tentative D call: TRBD1 (6 bases). CDR1 and CDR2 from the germline V gene are SEHNR and FQNEAQ (reference sequence). The CDR3 has 14 amino acids. Trimming took 3 bases from V and 3 from J, leaving 9 bases between them. The CDR3 spells CASSFGQNNQPQHF. DNA for the CDR3: TGTGCCAGCAGCTTTGGACAGAACAATCAGCCCCAGCATTTT.

The chain couples TRBV14 to TRBJ2-2, with 7 nucleotides matching TRBD1. V dropped 4 bases and J dropped 3; count of bases not matched to a gene: 5. CDR3 length equals 15 residues. Germline V lookup: CDR1 SGHDN, CDR2 FVKESK. The CDR3 DNA is TGTGCCAGCAGCCTGAGGGGGCCTGACACCGGGGAGCTGTTTTTT. This translates into CASSLRGPDTGELFF.

The chain combines TRBV6-1 with TRBJ2-1; D possibly corresponds to TRBD2 (7 bases). The length of the CDR3 is 16 residues. Germline CDR1 reads MNHNS; CDR2 reads SASEGT. V was cut by 3 bases and J by 8 bases, with 20 bases left in between. The CDR3 sequence: CASSELGGVTLDEQFF. CDR3 sequence (DNA): TGTGCCAGCAGTGAGTTAGGGGGGGTTACCTTGGATGAGCAGTTCTTC.

The V gene is TRBV5-6, the J gene TRBJ2-7; D might be TRBD1 (5 bases). Trimming removed 1 base from V and 0 bases from J, with 11 bases in between. Germline loops: CDR1 SGHDT, CDR2 YYEEEE. This CDR3 region has 15 residues. CDR3 nucleotides: TGTGCCAGCAGCTTGTTTGTGACAGACTCCTACGAGCAGTACTTC. Translated, it gives CASSLFVTDSYEQYF.

The V and J genes are TRBV28 and TRBJ2-5; 7 bases align to TRBD1. The ends lost 5 bases at V and 9 bases at J; junction bases unmatched: 12. Per the germline V gene, CDR1 is MDHEN and CDR2 is SYDVKM. The CDR3 covers 14 residues. This chain's CDR3 is CASSLRDSRGAQYF. CDR3 nucleotides: TGTGCCAGCAGTCTCCGGGACAGCCGCGGAGCCCAGTACTTC.

The rearrangement links TRBV2 to TRBJ2-1, with D uncertain. This CDR3 comprises 14 residues. CDR1 SNHLY and CDR2 FYNNEI come from the germline V gene. Trimming pared 3 bases from V and 5 bases from J, leaving 11 bases between. The CDR3 loop is CASSDYGEDNEQFF. CDR3 in DNA: TGTGCCAGCAGTGACTACGGAGAGGACAATGAGCAGTTCTTC.

On this clone itself: One end of the junction is discordant with germline, which a read error may explain. The chain links TRBV11-2 to TRBJ2-7; either TRBD1 or TRBD2 may supply D (5 bases each). Germline V gene sequence: CDR1 SGHAT, CDR2 FQNNGV. The CDR3 runs to 14 residues. The CDR3 region is CASSLDQTSGTGAF. CDR3 nucleotide sequence: TGTGCCAGCAGCTTAGATCAGACCTCCGGGACCGGGGCCTTC.

V gene TRBV19 combines with J gene TRBJ1-1; D gene uncertain. Germline V gene sequence: CDR1 LNHDA, CDR2 SQIVND (reference sequence). This CDR3 is 17 amino acids long. V was shortened by 6 bases and J by 2 bases, with 22 bases between the two germline ends. The CDR3: CASSPWVGVVGNTEAFF. The CDR3 DNA reads as TGTGCCAGTAGCCCCTGGGTTGGGGTCGTGGGAAACACTGAAGCTTTCTTT. The full variable domain, with the rest looked up from reference TRBV19 and TRBJ1-1, is DGGITQSPKYLFRKEGQNVTLSCEQNLNHDAMYWYRQDPGQGLRLIYYSQIVNDFQKGDIAEGYSVSREKKESFPLTVTSAQKNPTAFYLCASSPWVGVVGNTEAFFGQGTRLTVV.

The rearrangement links TRBV2 to TRBJ1-2; no clear D. V lost 5 bases to trimming and J lost 2 bases, with 12 bases between them. The CDR3 loop spans 14 amino acids. Germline V gene lookup returns CDR1 SNHLY and CDR2 FYNNEI. In DNA, the CDR3 is TGTGCCAGCAGTCCCTTATCGGGCAACTATGGCTACACCTTC. It translates to CASSPLSGNYGYTF. The entire variable domain, with the rest obtained from reference TRBV2 and TRBJ1-2, is as follows: EPEVTQTPSHQVTQMGQEVILRCVPISNHLYFYWYRQILGQKVEFLVSFYNNEISEKSEIFDDQFSVERPDGSNFTLKIRSTKLEDSAMYFCASSPLSGNYGYTFGSGTRLTVV.

The chain combines TRBV6-5 with TRBJ2-7, with no clear D. The V end was cut by 0 bases, the J end by 9 bases, with 15 bases between. Per germline, CDR1 MNHEY and CDR2 SVGAGI. The CDR3 contains 14 residues. Here the CDR3 DNA reads TGTGCCAGCAGTTACTCCGAAAGTACGTTAGGGCAGTACTTC. Residues: CASSYSESTLGQYF.

This clone has ten or more counts. The gene calls are TRBV4-1 and TRBJ2-7, with a weak D call TRBD2 (6 bases). From germline, CDR1 is MGHRA and CDR2 YSYEKL. This CDR3 comprises 13 residues. V was pared by 2 bases and J by 7 bases, with 12 bases between. Written as DNA, the CDR3 is TGCGCCAGCAGCCAACCCGGGACTCGGGAGCAGTACTTC. This sequence encodes CASSQPGTREQYF.

This chain connects TRBV29-1 to TRBJ1-1, with 7 bases that match TRBD1. The V gene end was trimmed by 6 bases and the J gene end by 3 bases; junction bases not matched to a gene: 7. Per germline, CDR1 SQVTM and CDR2 ANQGSEA. This CDR3 comprises 13 residues. CDR3 loop: CSVDREGDTEAFF. CDR3 sequence (DNA): TGCAGCGTAGACAGGGAGGGAGACACTGAAGCTTTCTTT.

The V gene is TRBV10-1, the J gene TRBJ1-1; no definite D call. V shed 8 bases and J shed 4 bases, with 23 bases lying between them. Germline V gene lookup returns CDR1 WNHNN and CDR2 SYGVQD (reference sequence). CDR3 size: 16 residues. In nucleotides, the CDR3 is TGCGCCAGCCCCGCGGACCCTGGCCCTTGGACCACTGAAGCTTTCTTT. Protein product: CASPADPGPWTTEAFF.

The chain links TRBV5-5 to TRBJ2-2, with D unclear. V was shortened by 0 bases and J by 2 bases, with 8 bases between the two germline ends. Germline values: CDR1 SGHKS, CDR2 YYEKEE (reference sequence). The CDR3 consists of 15 residues. The CDR3 DNA is TGTGCCAGCAGCTTGGAGGGTCGAAACACCGGGGAGCTGTTTTTT. Encoded protein: CASSLEGRNTGELFF.

The CDR3 nucleotides are TGTGCCAGCTCATGGCGGGAGAGCGACACCGGGGAGCTGTTTTTT. Translated, it gives CASSWRESDTGELFF. This sequence joins TRBV18 and TRBJ2-2, with 7 bases aligning to TRBD2. Germline V lookup: CDR1 KGHSH, CDR2 LQKENI. V was pared by 5 bases and J by 3 bases, with 6 bases of the junction left unmatched. The CDR3 spans 15 residues.

The gene calls are TRBV7-9 and TRBJ2-4; 10 nucleotides agree with TRBD2. The length of the CDR3 is 16 residues. CDR1 and CDR2 from the germline V gene are SEHNR and FQNEAQ (reference sequence). J gave up 6 bases and V 3 bases, and 8 bases lay outside the gene matches. The DNA for the CDR3 is TGTGCCAGCAGCTTTAGCGGGAGGTCCGGGTTAAACATTCAGTACTTC. This translates into CASSFSGRSGLNIQYF. Variable domain in full (rest from reference TRBV7-9 and TRBJ2-4): DTGVSQNPRHKITKRGQNVTFRCDPISEHNRLYWYRQTLGQGPEFLTYFQNEAQLEKSRLLSDRFSAERPKGSFSTLEIQRTEQGDSAMYLCASSFSGRSGLNIQYFGAGTRLSVL.

The chain employs TRBV7-2 and TRBJ1-6, with 9 positions matching TRBD1. The germline V gene encodes CDR1 SGHTA and CDR2 FQGNSA. The CDR3 is 15 amino acids. V was pared by 3 bases and J by 9 bases, with 6 bases of the junction left unmatched. The CDR3 DNA is TGTGCCAGCAGCTTCTGGGACAGGGATTCTTCACCCCTCCACTTT. It specifies CASSFWDRDSSPLHF.

The chain has TRBV5-6 and TRBJ2-7; no clear D gene. There are 12 residues in the CDR3. Per germline, CDR1 SGHDT and CDR2 YYEEEE. Trimming took off 0 bases at V and 3 bases at J, with 4 bases between the two ends. The CDR3 is CASSLESYEQYF. The CDR3 DNA reads as TGTGCCAGCAGCTTGGAAAGCTACGAGCAGTACTTC.

CDR3 region: CASSSPQGRKNTEAFF. The CDR3 bases are TGTGCCAGCAGCTCCCCGCAGGGCAGAAAGAACACTGAAGCTTTCTTT. This chain connects TRBV7-2 to TRBJ1-1; possibly TRBD1 for D (5 bases). CDR3 length equals 16 residues. Germline V gene lookup returns CDR1 SGHTA and CDR2 FQGNSA. Deletions cut 4 bases from V and 1 base from J, with 16 bases between.

The DNA of the CDR3 is TGTGCCAGCTCACCAATAGTAGCGGGAGTGGAGACCCAGTACTTC. Translating it yields CASSPIVAGVETQYF. The chain recombines TRBV18 with TRBJ2-5; 9 bases line up with TRBD2. Germline values: CDR1 KGHSH, CDR2 LQKENI. Trimming at V came to 2 bases and at J to 5 bases, leaving 6 bases not matched to a gene. The CDR3 is 15 amino acids.

This chain links TRBV12-5 with TRBJ2-1; maybe TRBD2 (6 bases). The CDR3 totals 15 residues. Between the trimmed V and J ends, which lost 7 bases and 6 bases, there was a span of 19 bases. Germline CDR1 is LGHNT and CDR2 is FRNRAP. The CDR3 reads CASAPLWEVANEQFF. For the CDR3, the DNA is TGTGCTAGTGCCCCCCTTTGGGAGGTTGCCAATGAGCAGTTCTTC.

The genes are TRBV29-1 and TRBJ2-7; D possibly uses TRBD1 or TRBD2 (5 bases each). CDR1 is SQVTM and CDR2 is ANQGSEA in the germline V gene. The CDR3 runs to 15 residues. V was pared by 3 bases and J by 3 bases, with 18 bases between. CDR3 protein: CSVEILGRDDYEQYF. CDR3 nucleotide sequence: TGCAGCGTTGAGATTTTGGGCAGGGACGACTACGAGCAGTACTTC.

This rearrangement joins TRBV14 to TRBJ2-7, with TRBD2 matching over 8 bases. This CDR3 comprises 13 residues. Germline CDR1 and CDR2: SGHDN and FVKESK. Trimming at V came to 7 bases and at J to 6 bases, leaving 8 bases not matched to a gene. This CDR3 reads CASTPAGGGEQYF. The CDR3 bases are TGTGCCAGCACCCCGGCGGGAGGCGGCGAGCAGTACTTC.